These T cell receptor beta chains were read from a single sample in a study of cytomegalovirus exposure and HLA in healthy donors. The repertoire was sequenced with immunoSEQ multiplex PCR; TCRdb's copy has only in-frame clones and lacks some. This table has tens of thousands of clones, roughly 82% appearing once. The sequenced material came from PBMCs. The receptors come from a man younger than 40 in good health and CMV-seronegative. Each CDR3 is given with its conserved first and last residue. A D gene is named only where the DNA matches it firmly. Only part of the rows carry a size: once, few, many, or a class if the clone is expanded.

d_call	v_call	j_call	clone_size	cdr3_aa	cdr3_nt
NA	TRBV6-1	TRBJ2-1	NA	CASSGGDTTDEQFF	TGTGCCAGCAGTGGGGGGGATACTACGGATGAGCAGTTCTTC
NA	TRBV25-1	TRBJ2-3	NA	CASSVWSYGGGATDTQYF	TGTGCCAGCAGTGTCTGGAGTTACGGGGGAGGTGCTACAGATACGCAGTATTTT
NA	TRBV11-2	TRBJ2-1	NA	CASSLAETRQFF	TGTGCCAGCAGCTTAGCGGAAACTAGACAGTTCTTC
TRBD2	TRBV5-1	TRBJ2-7	NA	CASSLAGLVEQYF	TGCGCCAGCAGCTTGGCGGGACTAGTCGAGCAGTACTTC
TRBD1	TRBV27	TRBJ2-7	NA	CASSSDRALPEYF	TGTGCCAGCAGTTCGGACAGGGCGCTACCTGAGTACTTC
NA	TRBV9	TRBJ1-1	NA	CASTKVPTEGTEAFF	TGTGCCAGCACCAAAGTCCCGACCGAGGGCACTGAAGCTTTCTTT
TRBD2	TRBV29-1	TRBJ2-5	NA	CSVASTSGRFEYF	TGCAGCGTCGCTTCGACTAGCGGGAGGTTTGAGTACTTC
TRBD2	TRBV4-2	TRBJ2-7	NA	CASSQEVLAGPYEQYF	TGTGCCAGCAGCCAAGAAGTACTAGCGGGGCCCTACGAGCAGTACTTC
TRBD2	TRBV11-3	TRBJ2-1	few	CASSFLAGVYNEQFF	TGTGCCAGCAGCTTTCTAGCGGGAGTTTACAATGAGCAGTTCTTC
TRBD1	TRBV2	TRBJ1-1	NA	CASSSTRDSVMNTEAFF	TGTGCCAGCAGTTCTACTCGGGACAGCGTAATGAACACTGAAGCTTTCTTT
NA	TRBV5-4	TRBJ2-3	NA	CASSRDSSLDTQYF	TGTGCCAGCAGCCGGGACTCTTCTCTAGATACGCAGTATTTT
NA	TRBV5-8	TRBJ2-7	NA	CASSLGLARTAYEQYF	TGTGCCAGCAGCTTGGGCCTAGCCCGAACCGCCTACGAGCAGTACTTC